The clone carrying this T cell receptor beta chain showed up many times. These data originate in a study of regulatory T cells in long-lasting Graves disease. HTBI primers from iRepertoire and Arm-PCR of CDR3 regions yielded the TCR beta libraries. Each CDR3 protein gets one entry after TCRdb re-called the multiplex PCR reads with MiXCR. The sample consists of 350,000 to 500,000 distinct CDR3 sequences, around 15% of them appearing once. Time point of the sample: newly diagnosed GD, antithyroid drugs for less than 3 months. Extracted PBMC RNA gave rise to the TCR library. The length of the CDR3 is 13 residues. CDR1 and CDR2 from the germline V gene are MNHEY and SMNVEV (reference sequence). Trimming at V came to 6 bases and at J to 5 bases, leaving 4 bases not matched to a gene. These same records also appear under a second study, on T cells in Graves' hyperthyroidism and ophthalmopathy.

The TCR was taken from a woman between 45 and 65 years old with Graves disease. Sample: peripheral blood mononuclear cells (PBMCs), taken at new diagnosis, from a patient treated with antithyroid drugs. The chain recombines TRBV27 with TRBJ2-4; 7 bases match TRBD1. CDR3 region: CASSRDSENIQYF. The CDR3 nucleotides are TGTGCCAGCAGCCGGGACAGCGAAAACATTCAGTACTTC.